These 20 T cell receptor beta chains originate from one sample sequenced in a study of shared clonotypes between healthy human individuals (dated by TCRdb to the early 2020s). The library was generated by the immunoSEQ multiplex PCR assay. In TCRdb, the immuneACCESS table is reduced to in-frame sequences with V and J assigned. These tables do not hold every clone; where another copy was compared, an unresolved V gene accounts for under half, and the others remain unexplained. This sample has 2 million to 2.5 million clones in its table, and more than 90% of those were observed once. The ten top clones hold approximately 0.13% of the sample. What was sequenced was naive CD4+ T cells sorted from blood. The cell subset or site label corresponds to: CD45RA+ positively selected. These TCRs come from a man younger than 35 in good health.

The chain couples TRBV7-8 to TRBJ1-1; D gene unclear. Germline V CDR1 and CDR2: SGHVS, FQNEAQ. The CDR3 contains 13 residues. V was trimmed by 3 bases and J by 1 base, leaving 6 bases between them. As DNA, the CDR3 is TGTGCCAGCAGCTTCAGACAGAACACTGAAGCTTTCTTT. Protein: CASSFRQNTEAFF.

This sequence joins TRBV29-1 and TRBJ1-1, with a weak D call TRBD1 (5 bases). Trimming stripped 6 bases from V and 4 bases from J, with 12 bases between. The CDR3 is 12 residues long. From germline, CDR1 is SQVTM and CDR2 ANQGSEA. The CDR3 DNA follows: TGCAGCGTGCAGGGTTGGGCCACTGAAGCTTTCTTT. Translation: CSVQGWATEAFF.

The chain is built from TRBV5-1 and TRBJ2-1; 8 nucleotides agree with TRBD2. CDR1 and CDR2 from the germline V gene are SGHRS and YFSETQ. This CDR3 has 15 amino acids. The ends lost 0 bases at V and 8 bases at J; junction bases unmatched: 7. The CDR3 is CASSLGTSISYEQFF. The CDR3, as DNA: TGCGCCAGCAGCTTGGGGACTAGCATAAGCTATGAGCAGTTCTTC.

The V and J genes are TRBV7-9 and TRBJ2-7; tentatively, D is TRBD1 or TRBD2 (5 bases each). The ends were cut back, 5 bases at V and 1 base at J, with 21 bases in the middle. Germline V gene data show CDR1 as SEHNR and CDR2 as FQNEAQ (reference sequence). This CDR3 has 17 residues. The CDR3 region has the DNA TGTGCCAGCAGCCCTCGGGACGCCTTGGGGGTGTCCTACGAGCAGTACTTC. This encodes CASSPRDALGVSYEQYF.

V and J are TRBV27 and TRBJ1-6, with 9 nucleotides matching TRBD1. The CDR3 has 14 amino acids. V shed 5 bases and J 9 bases; nucleotides not matched to a gene: 5. CDR1 is MNHEY and CDR2 is SMNVEV in the germline V gene (reference sequence). CDR3 DNA sequence: TGTGCCAGCAGTCCACAGGGGGCGAGTTCACCCCTCCACTTT. Translated, it gives CASSPQGASSPLHF.

The genes are TRBV6-6 and TRBJ1-3; D not certain. The V end was cut by 2 bases, the J end by 0 bases, with 11 bases between. Germline V gene lookup returns CDR1 MNHNY and CDR2 SVGAGI (reference sequence). The CDR3 runs to 16 residues. The DNA for the CDR3 is TGTGCCAGCAGTTACGCGCCAGCCAGCTCTGGAAACACCATATATTTT. Encoded protein: CASSYAPASSGNTIYF.

V is TRBV7-9 and J is TRBJ1-2, with TRBD1 identical over 7 bases. J gave up 3 bases and V 7 bases, and 8 bases lay outside the gene matches. The V gene's germline CDR1 is SEHNR and CDR2 FQNEAQ (reference sequence). The CDR3 sequence is 14 residues long. The CDR3 bases are TGTGCCAGCAACCTCCAGGGGGTCGACTATGGCTACACCTTC. As protein: CASNLQGVDYGYTF.

This sequence joins TRBV6-4 and TRBJ2-7, with no clear D. Trimming stripped 0 bases from V and 0 bases from J, with 12 bases between. The CDR3 contains 16 residues. CDR1 and CDR2 from the germline V gene are MRHNA and SNTAGT. The DNA of the CDR3 is TGTGCCAGCAGTGACTCTGGGCGGCTCCGCTCCTACGAGCAGTACTTC. It yields the protein CASSDSGRLRSYEQYF.

This chain connects TRBV11-2 to TRBJ1-6; TRBD1 is a possible D gene (6 bases). CDR3 length: 17 residues. In germline, CDR1 is SGHAT, CDR2 FQNNGV. Trimming pared 5 bases from V and 2 bases from J, leaving 16 bases between. CDR3 residues: CASSTPRKGAYNSPLHF. The CDR3 DNA reads as TGTGCCAGCAGCACCCCCAGGAAGGGGGCCTATAATTCACCCCTCCACTTT. The whole variable domain, filled in from reference TRBV11-2 and TRBJ1-6, reads EAGVAQSPRYKIIEKRQSVAFWCNPISGHATLYWYQQILGQGPKLLIQFQNNGVVDDSQLPKDRFSAERLKGVDSTLKIQPAKLEDSAVYLCASSTPRKGAYNSPLHFGNGTRLTVT.

The rearrangement uses TRBV6-1 and TRBJ2-7; D remains ambiguous. This CDR3 has 12 amino acids. From germline, CDR1 is MNHNS and CDR2 SASEGT. The germline V and J ends were trimmed by 8 bases and 0 bases, with 8 bases remaining between them. The CDR3 bases are TGTGCCAGCGGGCAGAGCTCCTACGAGCAGTACTTC. Its translation: CASGQSSYEQYF.

CDR3 protein: CASSYAQGAYGYTF. DNA for the CDR3: TGTGCCAGCAGTTATGCTCAGGGGGCCTATGGCTACACCTTC. The chain joins TRBV6-6 to TRBJ1-2, with 8 bases aligning to TRBD1. CDR1 and CDR2 (germline): MNHNY, SVGAGI (reference sequence). This CDR3 comprises 14 residues. The J segment lost 4 bases and the V segment lost 3 bases, leaving 4 bases of the junction unmatched.

J is TRBJ1-2 and V is TRBV23-1; D gene uncertain. TRBV23-1 is an ORF for which the function is uncertain. The CDR3 has 12 amino acids. The V and J ends lost 10 bases and 5 bases respectively, with 14 bases between them. The CDR3 is CATLDKHYGYTF. CDR3 nucleotides: TGCGCCACCCTTGACAAACATTATGGCTACACCTTC.

The CDR3 region is CASSLTSPLSGYTF. The CDR3 DNA reads as TGCGCCAGCAGCTTAACGTCCCCCCTTAGTGGCTACACCTTC. The V call is TRBV5-1, the J call TRBJ1-2; D ambiguous. Germline V lookup: CDR1 SGHRS, CDR2 YFSETQ. The CDR3 is 14 amino acids. The V end was cut by 2 bases, the J end by 7 bases, with 15 bases between.

The rearrangement uses TRBV11-3 and TRBJ2-2; TRBD2 agrees at 11 bases. Germline-derived CDR1 and CDR2 are SGHNT and YENEEA. Trimming at V came to 5 bases and at J to 1 base, leaving 6 bases not matched to a gene. The CDR3 extends over 17 amino acids. CDR3 in amino acids: CASSPGGTSGNTGELFF. CDR3 sequence (DNA): TGTGCCAGCAGCCCTGGGGGGACTAGCGGGAACACCGGGGAGCTGTTTTTT.

The rearrangement uses TRBV5-1 and TRBJ1-1; the D is unclear. This CDR3 is built from 14 residues. Germline-derived CDR1 and CDR2 are SGHRS and YFSETQ. The germline V and J ends were trimmed by 0 bases and 5 bases, with 11 bases remaining between them. The CDR3 nucleotides are TGCGCCAGCAGCTTGGGGTCAGCGGGGACTGAAGCTTTCTTT. Encoded protein: CASSLGSAGTEAFF.

This chain links TRBV2 with TRBJ2-7; D remains unclear. This CDR3 has 14 residues. Germline CDR1 SNHLY, CDR2 FYNNEI. V shed 4 bases and J shed 0 bases, with 10 bases lying between them. The CDR3 is CASSVGRSSYEQYF. The DNA for the CDR3 is TGTGCCAGCAGTGTCGGACGGAGCTCCTACGAGCAGTACTTC.

The chain combines TRBV6-5 with TRBJ2-7, with D possibly being TRBD1 or TRBD2 (6 bases each). CDR1 is MNHEY, CDR2 SVGAGI, per germline. The germline V and J ends were trimmed by 6 bases and 7 bases, with 22 bases remaining between them. The CDR3 extends over 15 amino acids. CDR3 DNA: TGTGCCAGCAGGGACTGGGACGCAAAAGGGGGGGAGCAGTACTTC. Protein sequence: CASRDWDAKGGEQYF.

The rearrangement joins TRBV6-1 to TRBJ1-2; unclear D gene. The CDR3 is 13 residues long. Germline CDR1 MNHNS, CDR2 SASEGT. The V end was cut by 3 bases, the J end by 1 base, with 6 bases between. The CDR3 region is CASSDRHNYGYTF. CDR3 DNA: TGTGCCAGCAGTGATCGTCATAACTATGGCTACACCTTC.

The V and J genes are TRBV18 and TRBJ1-1; no clear D. Germline V CDR1 and CDR2: KGHSH, LQKENI. V was trimmed by 2 bases and J by 7 bases, leaving 8 bases between them. The CDR3 loop spans 12 amino acids. The CDR3 here is CASSPSVGEAFF. In nucleotides, the CDR3 is TGTGCCAGCTCACCATCAGTCGGTGAAGCTTTCTTT.

The V gene is TRBV5-1, the J gene TRBJ2-7; TRBD2 matches at 9 bases. CDR1 SGHRS and CDR2 YFSETQ come from the germline V gene. CDR3 length: 15 amino acids. Losses at the gene ends were 4 bases for V and 7 bases for J; bases not matched to a gene: 12. CDR3 residues: CASSLSSGRTDEQYF. DNA of the CDR3: TGCGCCAGCAGCCTCAGCAGCGGGAGGACAGATGAGCAGTACTTC.